This T cell receptor beta chain appears in the sequencing data of a study of cytomegalovirus exposure and HLA in healthy donors. Looking at the study overall: Around 190 million T cells yielded 100 million or so unique TCR beta sequences, as an earlier analysis found.

Both 60 Vbeta primers and 13 Jbeta primers went into the PCR. Sequenced by immunoSEQ multiplex PCR; TCRdb stores in-frame clones only, minus some. Of roughly 100,000 clones listed, about two thirds are singletons. The CDR3 contains 16 residues. Germline V gene lookup returns CDR1 SGHAT and CDR2 FQNNGV. Trimming cost V 4 bases and J 2 bases; bases outside gene matches: 9. Sequencing was done on a sample of PBMCs. This chain links TRBV11-2 with TRBJ2-7, with 9 bases aligning to TRBD1. This TCR was recovered from a female donor in good health and CMV-seronegative. CDR3 sequence (DNA): TGTGCCAGCAGCTCCCTCGGGACAGGGTTTACCTACGAGCAGTACTTC. Protein product: CASSSLGTGFTYEQYF.